This entry concerns a single T cell receptor (beta chain). Its antigen is undetermined. TCRdb keeps only in-frame clones here, not all; method: immunoSEQ multiplex PCR. The repertoire includes approximately 220,000 clones, just under 90% of them detected once, and about 2.8% sits in the top ten. The sample belongs to a study of cytomegalovirus exposure and HLA in healthy donors. Study-level information: The same platform was used for the roughly 120 validation repertoires as for the approximately 730 first-cohort repertoires, as reported in a later analysis.

Study findings and constraints: Reported performance of the classifier showed diagnosis of cytomegalovirus status with high specificity and sensitivity. Among TCR beta chains, those listed as cytomegalovirus-associated numbered around 160.

This CDR3 comprises 15 residues. Germline CDR1 and CDR2: MGHDK and SYGVNS. V was pared by 2 bases and J by 7 bases, with 14 bases between. The study drew the donors from its roughly 110-subject validation cohort, separate from the roughly 700-subject first cohort. The J gene is TRBJ1-4, the V gene TRBV25-1; D not resolved. The receptor comes from a man aged 18 to 29 in good health and CMV-seronegative. The specimen sequenced was PBMCs. The CDR3: CASSEAGGLGEKLFF. In nucleotides, the CDR3 is TGTGCCAGCAGTGAAGCGGGCGGTCTAGGTGAAAAACTGTTTTTT.